Included here is one T cell receptor (beta chain) sequence, with context. No antigen is known for it. This record comes from a study of cytomegalovirus exposure and HLA in healthy donors. Background on the study: Most donors, roughly 77% of a few hundred genotyped, fell in the Caucasian-associated ancestry cluster. Overall study findings and caveats: Confirmation in vitro established that a few CMV-associated chains were specific for CMV antigens. The majority of CMV-associated TCR beta chains were reported as apparently HLA-restricted in a later analysis.

Vbeta (60) and Jbeta (13) primers were used in the PCR. Measured with immunoSEQ multiplex PCR; TCRdb has only the in-frame clones, and not every one. The sample shows 180,000 or so clones, around 80% of them seen only once. Germline V gives CDR1 SGDLS, CDR2 YYNGEE. V dropped 3 bases and J dropped 0; count of bases not matched to a gene: 5. The CDR3 extends over 17 amino acids. V usage is TRBV9 and J usage is TRBJ1-6; 8 nucleotides match TRBD1. Sequencing was carried out using PBMCs. The source of this sequence is a man in his forties in good health and CMV-seronegative. The CDR3 loop reads CASSANRGSSYNSPLHF. In DNA, the CDR3 is TGTGCCAGCAGCGCGAACAGGGGGAGCTCCTATAATTCACCCCTCCACTTT.